Below, 5 T cell receptor beta chains from the same sample are listed, as sequenced in a study of T cell clonotyping in hematopoietic cell transplantation. The data were produced by immunoSEQ multiplex PCR, yet TCRdb's version contains in-frame clones alone and is incomplete. Among approximately 11,000 clones listed, around half were seen once. This specimen was PBMCs, taken 30 days after allogeneic stem cell transplant. Source of these receptors: a male patient aged 50 to 60 who had an allogeneic stem cell transplant from an unrelated donor, so the T cells may come from the graft donor. Some clones in this sample may be carry-over from other donors' samples.

This sequence joins TRBV9 and TRBJ2-7; no definite D call. The CDR3 loop spans 13 amino acids. Trimming removed 4 bases at V and 0 bases at J, with 8 bases between. The germline CDR1 and CDR2 sequences are SGDLS and YYNGEE. The CDR3 DNA follows: TGTGCCAGCAGCCCCAGGAACTCCTACGAGCAGTACTTC. It codes for CASSPRNSYEQYF.

The rearrangement links TRBV29-1 to TRBJ2-7; D unresolved. V lost 6 bases to trimming and J lost 3 bases, with 12 bases between them. CDR1 and CDR2 (germline): SQVTM, ANQGSEA. This CDR3 has 12 amino acids. Here the CDR3 reads CSVETVNYEQYF. The CDR3 coding sequence is TGCAGCGTGGAAACAGTAAACTACGAGCAGTACTTC.

This rearrangement joins TRBV25-1 to TRBJ2-2; a weak D match, TRBD2 (5 bases). Trimming pared 0 bases from V and 1 base from J, leaving 9 bases between. CDR1 and CDR2 (germline): MGHDK, SYGVNS. CDR3 length equals 16 residues. The CDR3 sequence: CASSEYVGENTGELFF. The CDR3 nucleotides read TGTGCCAGCAGTGAATATGTGGGAGAGAACACCGGGGAGCTGTTTTTT.

This sequence joins TRBV30 and TRBJ2-2; D is undetermined. The germline gives CDR1 GTSNPN, CDR2 SVGIG (reference sequence). The CDR3 extends over 13 amino acids. V dropped 2 bases and J dropped 7 bases, with 11 bases sitting between them. The CDR3 loop is CAWSKGPVGELFF. The CDR3 DNA is TGTGCCTGGAGTAAGGGCCCGGTCGGGGAGCTGTTTTTT. Together with reference TRBV30 and TRBJ2-2, the CDR3 gives the full variable domain: SQTIHQWPATLVQPVGSPLSLECTVEGTSNPNLYWYRQAAGRGLQLLFYSVGIGQISSEVPQNLSASRPQDRQFILSSKKLLLSDSGFYLCAWSKGPVGELFFGEGSRLTVL.

The chain links TRBV11-2 to TRBJ2-7; TRBD1 matches 8 bases. The CDR3 is 15 amino acids. J lost 1 base, V lost 1 base, and 3 bases had no gene match. Per germline, CDR1 SGHAT and CDR2 FQNNGV. In DNA form, the CDR3 reads TGTGCCAGCAGCTTAGGGACAGGGTATTCCTACGAGCAGTACTTC. Translation: CASSLGTGYSYEQYF.